The next 27 T cell receptor beta chains were all read from a single sample in a study of shared clonotypes between healthy human individuals. Profiled with immunoSEQ multiplex PCR; TCRdb holds only in-frame clones, not every one. The sample yields about 670,000 clones, about two thirds seen once. The sample was memory CD4+ T cells sorted from blood. Subset here: CD45RA-negative fraction. The source of these receptors is a woman under 40 in good health.

J is TRBJ2-5 and V is TRBV4-1, with 14 nucleotides matching TRBD2. J was trimmed by 5 bases and V by 4 bases; bases with no gene match: 6. The germline V gene has CDR1 MGHRA and CDR2 YSYEKL. This CDR3 is 16 amino acids long. In DNA form, the CDR3 reads TGCGCCAGCAGCCGAGGGACTAGCGGGAGCGAGGAGACCCAGTACTTC. It is translated as CASSRGTSGSEETQYF.

The rearrangement joins TRBV15 to TRBJ2-5; D is possibly TRBD2 (6 bases). This CDR3 contains 17 residues. V lost 0 bases and J 4 bases, leaving 18 bases between the germline ends. Looked up from germline, CDR1 is LNHNV and CDR2 is YYDKDF (reference sequence). CDR3 DNA sequence: TGTGCCACCAGCAGAGATCTGGGCGGGGCAGGCCCAGAGACCCAGTACTTC. This gives the protein CATSRDLGGAGPETQYF.

The V call is TRBV2, the J call TRBJ2-2, with TRBD2 matching 13 bases. J gave up 9 bases and V 4 bases, and 5 bases lay outside the gene matches. Germline values: CDR1 SNHLY, CDR2 FYNNEI. This CDR3 region has 15 residues. This CDR3 reads CASSAGTSGNRELFF. The DNA of the CDR3 is TGTGCCAGCAGTGCCGGGACTAGCGGGAACCGGGAGCTGTTTTTT.

The chain recombines TRBV28 with TRBJ2-7; 8 bases agree with TRBD2. V lost 2 bases, J lost 7 bases, and 7 bases stayed unmatched. Germline loops: CDR1 MDHEN, CDR2 SYDVKM. This CDR3 is 14 amino acids long. CDR3 bases: TGTGCCAGCAGTTTAATCGGGCGGGGGGCAGAGCAGTACTTC. Translation gives CASSLIGRGAEQYF.

The chain carries TRBV7-2 and TRBJ2-7, with 8 bases identical to TRBD1. The CDR3 is made up of 14 amino acids. V dropped 5 bases and J dropped 6; count of bases not matched to a gene: 9. Germline V CDR1 and CDR2: SGHTA, FQGNSA. This CDR3 reads CASSVGQGRGEQYF. The CDR3 nucleotides read TGTGCCAGCAGCGTAGGACAGGGAAGAGGCGAGCAGTACTTC.

This clone has just one count. The J gene is TRBJ2-6, the V gene TRBV10-3, with 8 nucleotides matching TRBD2. V gave up 2 bases and J gave up 1 base; unmatched junction bases: 4. Germline CDR1 and CDR2: ENHRY and SYGVKD. The CDR3 spans 17 residues. The CDR3 DNA is TGTGCCATCAGTGAGGGGGGACTAGTTTCTGGGGCCAACGTCCTGACTTTC. It codes for CAISEGGLVSGANVLTF.

This chain links TRBV10-3 with TRBJ1-5, with D possibly matching TRBD1 (6 bases). Germline V gene data show CDR1 as ENHRY and CDR2 as SYGVKD. The CDR3 covers 12 residues. V was clipped by 10 bases and J by 5 bases, with 12 bases between them. DNA of the CDR3: TGTGCCACATCCGGGACATATCAGCCCCAGCATTTT. It is translated as CATSGTYQPQHF.

The chain carries TRBV27 and TRBJ1-1; tentative D call: TRBD1 (5 bases). The germline V gene has CDR1 MNHEY and CDR2 SMNVEV (reference sequence). This CDR3 region has 10 residues. V dropped 7 bases and J dropped 8 bases, with 8 bases sitting between them. CDR3 nucleotide sequence: TGTGCCAGCACCCGACAGGAAGCTTTCTTT. Protein sequence: CASTRQEAFF.

This chain uses TRBV28 with TRBJ2-7, with D tentatively TRBD1 or TRBD2 (5 bases each). The germline V gene encodes CDR1 MDHEN and CDR2 SYDVKM. The CDR3 sequence is 13 residues long. V was shortened by 5 bases and J by 6 bases, with 14 bases between the two germline ends. The CDR3 nucleotides are TGTGCCAGCAGTCGGACGAGTGGGGGCGAGCAGTACTTC. Residues: CASSRTSGGEQYF.

The chain uses TRBV6-5 and TRBJ2-7, with 10 bases that match TRBD1. V trimming: 5 bases; J trimming: 5 bases; junction bases outside the gene matches: 6. Germline V gives CDR1 MNHEY, CDR2 SVGAGI. The CDR3 sequence is 14 residues long. CDR3 loop: CASSNDRGRNEQYF. The CDR3 DNA reads as TGTGCCAGCAGTAACGACAGGGGGCGCAACGAGCAGTACTTC.

This clone has just one count. The DNA for the CDR3 is TGTGCCAGCAGTGAAGTTGTAAGCAATCAGCCCCAGCATTTT. Residues: CASSEVVSNQPQHF. J is TRBJ1-5 and V is TRBV6-1; D call uncertain. The CDR3 spans 14 residues. Trimming took 1 base from V and 1 from J, leaving 5 bases between them. CDR1 is MNHNS and CDR2 is SASEGT in the germline V gene.

V is TRBV27 and J is TRBJ1-4; D possibly corresponds to TRBD1 (6 bases). Germline V CDR1 and CDR2: MNHEY, SMNVEV (reference sequence). The CDR3 has 17 residues. V lost 6 bases and J 6 bases, leaving 23 bases between the germline ends. The CDR3 sequence is CASSQYLRGGGDEKLFF. CDR3 sequence (DNA): TGTGCCAGCAGCCAATACCTACGAGGGGGGGGCGATGAAAAACTGTTTTTT.

J is TRBJ2-1 and V is TRBV5-1; D is ambiguous. Germline-derived CDR1 and CDR2 are SGHRS and YFSETQ. The CDR3 is 12 amino acids. The V end lost 4 bases, the J end lost 10 bases, and 12 bases lay between the germline ends. The CDR3 nucleotides are TGCGCCAGCAGCCCGGACGTGGCGGAGCAGTTCTTC. Its translation: CASSPDVAEQFF.

The chain links TRBV10-1 to TRBJ2-7; no firm D call. V gave up 8 bases and J gave up 0 bases, with 17 bases separating them. Germline-derived CDR1 and CDR2 are WNHNN and SYGVQD (reference sequence). The CDR3 has 15 amino acids. In DNA form, the CDR3 reads TGCGCCAGCGGACCTTTAGGAGTTCGCTCCTACGAGCAGTACTTC. It specifies CASGPLGVRSYEQYF.

The V and J genes are TRBV28 and TRBJ1-1; D unclear. This CDR3 region has 15 residues. V lost 4 bases and J lost 0, with 12 bases in between. Germline CDR1 reads MDHEN; CDR2 reads SYDVKM. For the CDR3, the DNA is TGTGCCAGCAGTTCCCCCGGTGGCTTGAACACTGAAGCTTTCTTT. The encoded protein is CASSSPGGLNTEAFF. The full variable domain, completed using reference TRBV28 and TRBJ1-1, is DVKVTQSSRYLVKRTGEKVFLECVQDMDHENMFWYRQDPGLGLRLIYFSYDVKMKEKGDIPEGYSVSREKKERFSLILESASTNQTSMYLCASSSPGGLNTEAFFGQGTRLTVV.

On this clone: A much larger clonotype is one base distant, so this may be a read error. The chain employs TRBV11-3 and TRBJ2-3; the D is unclear. CDR1 SGHNT and CDR2 YENEEA come from the germline V gene. Trimming left V 5 bases short and J 2 bases short, with 5 bases between. CDR3 size: 12 residues. CDR3 region: CASSPYTDTQYF. The DNA of the CDR3 is TGTGCCAGCAGCCCCTACACAGATACGCAGTATTTT.

In its sample, this clone was seen a few times. Different DNA sequences within this sample yield the same CDR3. The chain uses TRBV28 and TRBJ2-7, with 7 bases aligning to TRBD1. The CDR3 contains 13 residues. CDR1 MDHEN and CDR2 SYDVKM come from the germline V gene. V lost 7 bases, J lost 3 bases, and 6 bases stayed unmatched. Here the CDR3 reads CASTPNRGYEQYF. For the CDR3, the DNA is TGTGCCAGCACACCCAACAGGGGCTACGAGCAGTACTTC. Supplemented by reference TRBV28 and TRBJ2-7, the full variable domain reads DVKVTQSSRYLVKRTGEKVFLECVQDMDHENMFWYRQDPGLGLRLIYFSYDVKMKEKGDIPEGYSVSREKKERFSLILESASTNQTSMYLCASTPNRGYEQYFGPGTRLTVT.

This clone was seen a single time. CDR3 coding DNA: TGCGCCAGCAGCCTGAGTTCGGGACTAGCTGACGAGCAGTACTTC. This codes for CASSLSSGLADEQYF. V gene TRBV5-1 combines with J gene TRBJ2-7, with TRBD2 matching over 9 bases. With V trimmed by 4 bases and J by 5 bases, 10 bases remained unmatched. The germline V gene encodes CDR1 SGHRS and CDR2 YFSETQ. The CDR3 is 15 residues long.

The sample holds a few counts of this clone. V usage is TRBV7-3 and J usage is TRBJ1-1; no clear D. The CDR3 length is 13 residues. V was trimmed by 4 bases and J by 1 base, leaving 7 bases between them. The V gene's germline CDR1 is SGHTA and CDR2 FQGTGA. CDR3: CASSYSRNTEAFF. The CDR3 region has the DNA TGTGCCAGCAGCTACAGTCGGAACACTGAAGCTTTCTTT.

This clone has a single count. The rearrangement links TRBV18 to TRBJ2-2; D call uncertain. CDR3 length: 17 residues. Trimming cost V 0 bases and J 4 bases, with 15 bases left between them. The germline CDR1 and CDR2 sequences are KGHSH and LQKENI. CDR3 sequence (DNA): TGTGCCAGCTCACCACCATTTAGGCGGAGTTTCACCGGGGAGCTGTTTTTT. The encoded protein is CASSPPFRRSFTGELFF.

This clone has a single count. The chain links TRBV21-1 to TRBJ1-4; TRBD1 reflects the table's D call only, with no check against the DNA. TRBV21-1 constitutes a pseudogene. This CDR3 contains 19 residues. CDR3 region: CASSKRDRRRIPTNEKLFF. The CDR3 DNA is TGTGCCAGCAGCAAAAGGGACAGGCGTCGGATTCCAACTAATGAAAAACTGTTTTTT.

The V call is TRBV4-1, the J call TRBJ2-7; D is perhaps TRBD2 (6 bases). V gave up 1 base and J gave up 2 bases, with 12 bases separating them. Germline-derived CDR1 and CDR2 are MGHRA and YSYEKL. This CDR3 is 15 amino acids long. In DNA form, the CDR3 reads TGCGCCAGCAGCCAAGCGGGAGTGGCCCCCTACGAGCAGTACTTC. This gives the protein CASSQAGVAPYEQYF.

This clone has just a few counts. The chain links TRBV7-3 to TRBJ2-1; D may be TRBD2 (6 bases). V was clipped by 4 bases and J by 9 bases, with 16 bases between them. The CDR3 has 14 amino acids. Germline V gene lookup returns CDR1 SGHTA and CDR2 FQGTGA. CDR3 nucleotides: TGTGCCAGCAGCTCCCTGCCCGGGGGTGGTGAGCAGTTCTTC. Translating gives CASSSLPGGGEQFF. Combining the CDR3 with reference TRBV7-3 and TRBJ2-1 gives the whole variable domain GAGVSQTPSNKVTEKGKYVELRCDPISGHTALYWYRQSLGQGPEFLIYFQGTGAADDSGLPNDRFFAVRPEGSVSTLKIQRTERGDSAVYLCASSSLPGGGEQFFGPGTRLTVL.

The gene calls are TRBV6-6 and TRBJ2-7; D is uncertain. CDR1 MNHNY and CDR2 SVGAGI come from the germline V gene (reference sequence). V lost 9 bases and J lost 4, with 13 bases in between. The CDR3 is 12 amino acids. The CDR3 here is CASSATTYEQYF. The CDR3 bases are TGTGCCAGTTCGGCTACCACATACGAGCAGTACTTC.

V gene TRBV15 combines with J gene TRBJ2-6, with D perhaps being TRBD1 or TRBD2 (5 bases each). V lost 2 bases to trimming and J lost 0 bases, with 17 bases between them. The V gene's germline CDR1 is LNHNV and CDR2 YYDKDF (reference sequence). CDR3 size: 19 residues. Here the CDR3 reads CATSRIRKGRSSGANVLTF. Written as DNA, the CDR3 is TGTGCCACCAGCAGAATCCGCAAGGGACGTAGCTCTGGGGCCAACGTCCTGACTTTC. Together with reference TRBV15 and TRBJ2-6, the CDR3 gives the full variable domain: DAMVIQNPRYQVTQFGKPVTLSCSQTLNHNVMYWYQQKSSQAPKLLFHYYDKDFNNEADTPDNFQSRRPNTSFCFLDIRSPGLGDTAMYLCATSRIRKGRSSGANVLTFGAGSRLTVL.

This chain links TRBV30 with TRBJ1-4; D may be TRBD1 (6 bases). This CDR3 contains 13 residues. Germline V CDR1 and CDR2: GTSNPN, SVGIG (reference sequence). Trimming took 2 bases from V and 7 from J, leaving 11 bases between them. The CDR3 reads CAWSQQGGEKLFF. Written as DNA, the CDR3 is TGTGCCTGGAGTCAACAGGGAGGTGAAAAACTGTTTTTT.

The V and J genes are TRBV5-1 and TRBJ2-7, with TRBD2 matching over 8 bases. Germline loops: CDR1 SGHRS, CDR2 YFSETQ. CDR3 length: 14 residues. V shed 3 bases and J 2 bases; nucleotides not matched to a gene: 4. The CDR3 DNA reads TGCGCCAGCAGCTCCCGCGGGGGGCCCTACGAGCAGTACTTC. Amino acid sequence: CASSSRGGPYEQYF.